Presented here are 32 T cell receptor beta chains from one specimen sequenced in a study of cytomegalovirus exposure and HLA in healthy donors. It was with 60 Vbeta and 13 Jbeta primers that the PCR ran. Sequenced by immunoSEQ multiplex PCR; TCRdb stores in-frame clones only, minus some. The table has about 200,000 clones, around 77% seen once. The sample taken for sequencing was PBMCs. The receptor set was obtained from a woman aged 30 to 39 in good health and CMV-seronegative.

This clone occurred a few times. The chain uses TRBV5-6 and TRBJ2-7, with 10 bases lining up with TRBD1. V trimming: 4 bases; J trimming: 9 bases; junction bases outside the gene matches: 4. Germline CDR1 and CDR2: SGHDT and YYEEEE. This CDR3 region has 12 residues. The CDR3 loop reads CASSPDRGPQYF. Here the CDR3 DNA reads TGTGCCAGCAGCCCAGACAGGGGGCCGCAGTACTTC.

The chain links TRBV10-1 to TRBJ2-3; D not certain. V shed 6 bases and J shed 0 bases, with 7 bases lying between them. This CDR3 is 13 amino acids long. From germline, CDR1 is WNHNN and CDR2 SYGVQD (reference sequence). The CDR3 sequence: CASSGVSTDTQYF. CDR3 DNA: TGCGCCAGCAGCGGAGTTAGCACAGATACGCAGTATTTT.

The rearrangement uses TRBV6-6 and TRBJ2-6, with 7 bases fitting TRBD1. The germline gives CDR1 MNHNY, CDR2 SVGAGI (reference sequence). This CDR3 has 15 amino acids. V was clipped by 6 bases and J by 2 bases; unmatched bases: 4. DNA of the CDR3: TGTGCCAGCAGCAAGGGGGCCACTGGGGCCAACGTCCTGACTTTC. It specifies CASSKGATGANVLTF.

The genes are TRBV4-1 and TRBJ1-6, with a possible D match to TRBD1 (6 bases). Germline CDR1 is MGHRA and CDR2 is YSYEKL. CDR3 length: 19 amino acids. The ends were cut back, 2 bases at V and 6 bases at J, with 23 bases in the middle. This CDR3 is CASSQWSGAGARGNSPLHF. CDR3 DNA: TGCGCCAGCAGCCAATGGAGTGGTGCGGGGGCGAGGGGTAATTCACCCCTCCACTTT.

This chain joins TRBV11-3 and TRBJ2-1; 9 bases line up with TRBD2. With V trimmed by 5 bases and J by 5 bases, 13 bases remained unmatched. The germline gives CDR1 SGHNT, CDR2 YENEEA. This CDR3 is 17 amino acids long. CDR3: CASSPRSGGRGDNEQFF. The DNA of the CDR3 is TGTGCCAGCAGCCCTAGATCGGGCGGGAGGGGAGACAATGAGCAGTTCTTC.

CDR3 DNA sequence: TGCGCCAGCAGCCAAGTCCTGACAGGGTCGTGGGGCTACACCTTC. This encodes CASSQVLTGSWGYTF. The V gene is TRBV4-1, the J gene TRBJ1-2; 7 positions match TRBD1. The CDR3 extends over 15 amino acids. Germline V gene data show CDR1 as MGHRA and CDR2 as YSYEKL. Trimming took 1 base from V and 8 from J; bases not matched to a gene: 10.

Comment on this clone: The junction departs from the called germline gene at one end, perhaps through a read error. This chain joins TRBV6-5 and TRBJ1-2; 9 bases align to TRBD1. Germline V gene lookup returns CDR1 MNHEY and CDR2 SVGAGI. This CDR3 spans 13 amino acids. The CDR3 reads CASSSDRGNGYPF. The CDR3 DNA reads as TGTGCCAGCAGTTCGGACAGGGGTAATGGCTACCCCTTC.

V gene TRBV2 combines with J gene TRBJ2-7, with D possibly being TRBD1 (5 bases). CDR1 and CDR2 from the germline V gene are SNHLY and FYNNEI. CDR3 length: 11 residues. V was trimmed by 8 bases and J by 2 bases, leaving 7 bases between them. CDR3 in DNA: TGTGCCAGCGCCAGGGCCTACGAGCAGTACTTC. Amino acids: CASARAYEQYF.

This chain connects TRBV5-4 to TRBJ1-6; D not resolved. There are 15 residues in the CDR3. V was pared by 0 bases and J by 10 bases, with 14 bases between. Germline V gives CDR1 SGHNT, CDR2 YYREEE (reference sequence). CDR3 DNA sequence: TGTGCCAGCAGCTTGGCCGGAGGTCTGCAGTCACCCCTCCACTTT. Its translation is CASSLAGGLQSPLHF.

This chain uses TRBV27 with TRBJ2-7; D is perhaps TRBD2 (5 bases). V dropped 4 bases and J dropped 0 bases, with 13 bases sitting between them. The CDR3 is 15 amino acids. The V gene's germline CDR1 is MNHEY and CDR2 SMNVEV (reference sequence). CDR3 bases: TGTGCCAGCAGTTCCTCAGCGGAGAGCTCCTACGAGCAGTACTTC. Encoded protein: CASSSSAESSYEQYF.

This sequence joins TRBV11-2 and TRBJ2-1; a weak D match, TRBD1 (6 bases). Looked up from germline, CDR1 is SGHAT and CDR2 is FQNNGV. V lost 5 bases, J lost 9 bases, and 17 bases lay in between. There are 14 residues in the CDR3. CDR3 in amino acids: CASSQSDRLGEQFF. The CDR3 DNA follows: TGTGCCAGCAGCCAATCCGACAGGTTAGGTGAGCAGTTCTTC.

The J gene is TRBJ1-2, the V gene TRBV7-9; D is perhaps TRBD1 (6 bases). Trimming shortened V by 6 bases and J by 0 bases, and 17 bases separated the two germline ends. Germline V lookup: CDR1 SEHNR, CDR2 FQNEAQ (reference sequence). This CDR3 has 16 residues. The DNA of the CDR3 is TGTGCCAGCAGTGGGGGGGCCGGGTTAGCTAACTATGGCTACACCTTC. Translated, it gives CASSGGAGLANYGYTF.

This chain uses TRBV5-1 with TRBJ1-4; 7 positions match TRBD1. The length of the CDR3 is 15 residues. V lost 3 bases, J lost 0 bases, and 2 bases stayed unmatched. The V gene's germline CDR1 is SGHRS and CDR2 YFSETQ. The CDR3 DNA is TGCGCCAGCAGCTACAGGGGAACAACTAATGAAAAACTGTTTTTT. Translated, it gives CASSYRGTTNEKLFF.

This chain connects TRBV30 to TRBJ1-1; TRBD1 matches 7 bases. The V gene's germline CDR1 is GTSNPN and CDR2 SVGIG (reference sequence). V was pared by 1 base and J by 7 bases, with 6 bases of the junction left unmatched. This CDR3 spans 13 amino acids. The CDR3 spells CAWSAGGFGEAFF. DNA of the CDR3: TGTGCCTGGAGTGCAGGGGGGTTTGGTGAAGCTTTCTTT.

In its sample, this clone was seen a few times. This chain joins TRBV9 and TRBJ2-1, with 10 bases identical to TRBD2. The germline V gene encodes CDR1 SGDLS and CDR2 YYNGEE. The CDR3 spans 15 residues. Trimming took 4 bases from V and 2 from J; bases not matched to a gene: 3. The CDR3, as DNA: TGTGCCAGCAGCCCCACTAGCGGGACCTACAATGAGCAGTTCTTC. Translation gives CASSPTSGTYNEQFF. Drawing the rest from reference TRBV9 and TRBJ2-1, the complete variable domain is DSGVTQTPKHLITATGQRVTLRCSPRSGDLSVYWYQQSLDQGLQFLIQYYNGEERAKGNILERFSAQQFPDLHSELNLSSLELGDSALYFCASSPTSGTYNEQFFGPGTRLTVL.

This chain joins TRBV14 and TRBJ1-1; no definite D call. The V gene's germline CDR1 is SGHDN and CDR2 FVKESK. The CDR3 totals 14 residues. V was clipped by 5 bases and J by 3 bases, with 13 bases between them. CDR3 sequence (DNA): TGTGCCAGCAGCGATACGACTGCTTACACTGAAGCTTTCTTT. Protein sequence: CASSDTTAYTEAFF.

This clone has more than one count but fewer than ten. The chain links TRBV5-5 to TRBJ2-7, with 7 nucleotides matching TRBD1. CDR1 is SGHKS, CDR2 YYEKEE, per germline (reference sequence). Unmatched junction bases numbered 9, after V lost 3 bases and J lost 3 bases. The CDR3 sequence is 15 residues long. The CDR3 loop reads CASSSARDSNYEQYF. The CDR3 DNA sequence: TGTGCCAGCAGCTCTGCGAGGGACAGTAACTACGAGCAGTACTTC.

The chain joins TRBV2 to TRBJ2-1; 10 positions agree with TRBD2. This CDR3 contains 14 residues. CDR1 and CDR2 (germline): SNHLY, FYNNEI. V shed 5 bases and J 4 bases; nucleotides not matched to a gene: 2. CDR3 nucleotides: TGTGCCAGCAGTCGAGCGGGGGGGTACAATGAGCAGTTCTTC. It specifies CASSRAGGYNEQFF.

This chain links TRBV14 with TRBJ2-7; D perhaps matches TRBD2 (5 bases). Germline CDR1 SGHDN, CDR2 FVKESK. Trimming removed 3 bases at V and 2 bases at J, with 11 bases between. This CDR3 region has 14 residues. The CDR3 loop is CASSHAGIPYEQYF. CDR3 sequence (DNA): TGTGCCAGCAGCCATGCCGGGATCCCCTACGAGCAGTACTTC.

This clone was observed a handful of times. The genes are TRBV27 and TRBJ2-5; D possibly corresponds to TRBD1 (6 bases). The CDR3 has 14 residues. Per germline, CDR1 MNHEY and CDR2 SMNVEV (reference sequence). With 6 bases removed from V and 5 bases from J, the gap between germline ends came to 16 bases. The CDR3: CASSDRTLRETQYF. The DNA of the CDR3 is TGTGCCAGCAGCGACAGGACCTTGCGGGAGACCCAGTACTTC.

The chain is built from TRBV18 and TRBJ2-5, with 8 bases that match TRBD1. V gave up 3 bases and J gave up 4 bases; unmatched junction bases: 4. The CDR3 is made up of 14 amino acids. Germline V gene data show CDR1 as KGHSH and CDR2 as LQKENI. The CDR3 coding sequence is TGTGCCAGCTCACCCCGGACAGGGATAGAGACCCAGTACTTC. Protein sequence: CASSPRTGIETQYF.

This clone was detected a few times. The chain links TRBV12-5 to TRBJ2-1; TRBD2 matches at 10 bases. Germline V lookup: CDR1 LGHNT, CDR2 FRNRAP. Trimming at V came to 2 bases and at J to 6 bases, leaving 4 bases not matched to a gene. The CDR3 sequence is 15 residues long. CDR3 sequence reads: CASGLWTSGVNEQFF. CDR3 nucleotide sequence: TGTGCTAGTGGTTTGTGGACTAGCGGTGTCAATGAGCAGTTCTTC. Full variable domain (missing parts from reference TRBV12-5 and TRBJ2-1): DARVTQTPRHKVTEMGQEVTMRCQPILGHNTVFWYRQTMMQGLELLAYFRNRAPLDDSGMPKDRFSAEMPDATLATLKIQPSEPRDSAVYFCASGLWTSGVNEQFFGPGTRLTVL.

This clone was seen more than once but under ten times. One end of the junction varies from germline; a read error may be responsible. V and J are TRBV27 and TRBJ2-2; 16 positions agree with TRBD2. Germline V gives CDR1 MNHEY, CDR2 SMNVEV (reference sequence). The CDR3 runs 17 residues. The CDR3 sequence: CASSMGLAGGPLGGLFF. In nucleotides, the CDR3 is TGTGCCAGCAGTATGGGACTAGCGGGAGGGCCTTTAGGGGGGCTGTTTTTT.

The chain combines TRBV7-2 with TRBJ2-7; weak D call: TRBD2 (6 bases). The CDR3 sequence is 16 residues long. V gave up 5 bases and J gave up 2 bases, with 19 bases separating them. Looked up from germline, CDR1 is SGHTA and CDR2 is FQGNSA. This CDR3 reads CASSPEGLAPTYEQYF. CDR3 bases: TGTGCCAGCAGCCCCGAGGGTCTAGCGCCGACCTACGAGCAGTACTTC.

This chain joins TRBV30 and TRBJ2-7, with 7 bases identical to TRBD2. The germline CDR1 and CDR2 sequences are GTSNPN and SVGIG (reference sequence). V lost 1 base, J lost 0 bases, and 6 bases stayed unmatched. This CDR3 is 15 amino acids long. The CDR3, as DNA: TGTGCCTGGAGTGAAGCGGGACCCCGCTCCTACGAGCAGTACTTC. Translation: CAWSEAGPRSYEQYF.

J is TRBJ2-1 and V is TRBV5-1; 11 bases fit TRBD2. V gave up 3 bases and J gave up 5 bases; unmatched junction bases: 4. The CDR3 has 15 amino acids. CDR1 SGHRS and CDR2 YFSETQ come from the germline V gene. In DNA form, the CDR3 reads TGCGCCAGCAGCTGGGGGACTAGCGGAAACAATGAGCAGTTCTTC. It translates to CASSWGTSGNNEQFF.

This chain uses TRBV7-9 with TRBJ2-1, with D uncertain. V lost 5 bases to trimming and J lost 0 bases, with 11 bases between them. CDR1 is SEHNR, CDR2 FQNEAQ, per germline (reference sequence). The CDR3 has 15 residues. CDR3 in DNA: TGTGCCAGCAGCCCTGAGAAGAGCTCCTACAATGAGCAGTTCTTC. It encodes CASSPEKSSYNEQFF.

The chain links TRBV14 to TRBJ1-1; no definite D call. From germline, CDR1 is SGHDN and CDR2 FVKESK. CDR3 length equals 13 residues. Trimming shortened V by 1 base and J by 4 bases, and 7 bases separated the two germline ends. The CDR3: CASSQVVGTEAFF. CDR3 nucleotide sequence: TGTGCCAGCAGCCAAGTGGTCGGCACTGAAGCTTTCTTT.

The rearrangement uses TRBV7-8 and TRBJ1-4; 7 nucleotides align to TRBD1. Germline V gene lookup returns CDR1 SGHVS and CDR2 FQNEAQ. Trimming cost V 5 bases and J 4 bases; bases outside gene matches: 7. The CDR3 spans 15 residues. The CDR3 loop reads CASSRTGTVNEKLFF. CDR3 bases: TGTGCCAGCAGCCGCACCGGGACAGTTAATGAAAAACTGTTTTTT.

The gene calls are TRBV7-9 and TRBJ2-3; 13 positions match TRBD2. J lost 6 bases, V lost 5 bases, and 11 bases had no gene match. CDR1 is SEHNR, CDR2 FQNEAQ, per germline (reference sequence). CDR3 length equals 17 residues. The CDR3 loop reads CASSQSPGLAGRDTQYF. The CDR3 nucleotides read TGTGCCAGCAGCCAGTCCCCGGGACTAGCGGGACGGGATACGCAGTATTTT. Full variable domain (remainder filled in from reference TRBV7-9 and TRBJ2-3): DTGVSQNPRHKITKRGQNVTFRCDPISEHNRLYWYRQTLGQGPEFLTYFQNEAQLEKSRLLSDRFSAERPKGSFSTLEIQRTEQGDSAMYLCASSQSPGLAGRDTQYFGPGTRLTVL.

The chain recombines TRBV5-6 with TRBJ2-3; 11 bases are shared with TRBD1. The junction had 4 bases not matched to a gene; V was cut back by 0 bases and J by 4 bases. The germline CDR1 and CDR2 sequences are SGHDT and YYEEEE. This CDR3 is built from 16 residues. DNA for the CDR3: TGTGCCAGCAGCTTGGAGCCGGGACAGGGGGCAGATACGCAGTATTTT. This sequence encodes CASSLEPGQGADTQYF. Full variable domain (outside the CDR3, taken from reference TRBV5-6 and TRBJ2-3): DAGVTQSPTHLIKTRGQQVTLRCSPKSGHDTVSWYQQALGQGPQFIFQYYEEEERQRGNFPDRFSGHQFPNYSSELNVNALLLGDSALYLCASSLEPGQGADTQYFGPGTRLTVL.

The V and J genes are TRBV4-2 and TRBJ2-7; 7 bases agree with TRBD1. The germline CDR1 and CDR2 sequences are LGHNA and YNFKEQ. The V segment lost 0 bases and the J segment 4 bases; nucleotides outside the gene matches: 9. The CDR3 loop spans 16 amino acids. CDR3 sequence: CASSQDSTDRPYEQYF. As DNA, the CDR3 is TGTGCCAGCAGCCAAGATTCAACGGACAGGCCTTACGAGCAGTACTTC.